Following are 9 T cell receptor beta chains from one sample sequenced in a study of CD8+ T cells in alopecia areata. Investigators isolated RNA and reverse transcribed it into cDNA to act as the sequencing template. The assay was immunoSEQ multiplex PCR, and TCRdb's table has in-frame clones only and misses some. The sample consists of fewer than 80,000 clones, 55% to 75% of them appearing once. Sequenced here: CD8+ T cells sorted from blood, sampled at week 0. These receptors were obtained from a human donor with alopecia areata.

This clone appeared once. The V gene is TRBV30, the J gene TRBJ2-1; TRBD1 agrees at 8 bases. V shed 4 bases, J shed 4 bases, and the junction held 6 bases outside the gene matches. Germline V gene sequence: CDR1 GTSNPN, CDR2 SVGIG (reference sequence). CDR3 length: 14 amino acids. The CDR3, as DNA: TGTGCCTGGAATCAGGGGGCAGGTTACAATGAGCAGTTCTTC. This codes for CAWNQGAGYNEQFF.

The V and J genes are TRBV7-9 and TRBJ1-5; no reliable D call. Germline CDR1 reads SEHNR; CDR2 reads FQNEAQ (reference sequence). CDR3 length: 14 residues. V was shortened by 1 base and J by 4 bases, with 8 bases between the two germline ends. The CDR3 DNA is TGTGCCAGCAGCTTAGTAGGGCAGAATCAGCCCCAGCATTTT. It specifies CASSLVGQNQPQHF.

The chain has TRBV29-1 and TRBJ2-2; 15 bases are shared with TRBD2. CDR3 length: 15 residues. From germline, CDR1 is SQVTM and CDR2 ANQGSEA. Trimming removed 4 bases from V and 4 bases from J; junction bases left unmatched: 1. The CDR3 loop is CSVVGLAGGTGELFF. CDR3 sequence (DNA): TGCAGCGTTGTGGGACTAGCGGGGGGCACCGGGGAGCTGTTTTTT.

The V gene is TRBV2, the J gene TRBJ1-1; 9 positions agree with TRBD1. The V gene's germline CDR1 is SNHLY and CDR2 FYNNEI. The CDR3 covers 14 residues. Trimming removed 6 bases from V and 4 bases from J; junction bases left unmatched: 6. The CDR3 sequence: CASRGTGMGTEAFF. For the CDR3, the DNA is TGTGCCAGCAGGGGGACAGGGATGGGCACTGAAGCTTTCTTT.

The V gene is TRBV29-1, the J gene TRBJ2-3; 10 bases are a match to TRBD1. V lost 3 bases, J lost 2 bases, and 5 bases stayed unmatched. Germline assignment: CDR1 SQVTM and CDR2 ANQGSEA. This CDR3 is 15 amino acids long. The CDR3 is CSVDWGQGITDTQYF. The CDR3 region has the DNA TGCAGCGTTGATTGGGGACAGGGGATCACAGATACGCAGTATTTT.

This chain links TRBV19 with TRBJ1-1; a weak D match, TRBD1 (5 bases). V was cut by 9 bases and J by 2 bases, with 13 bases left in between. Germline V CDR1 and CDR2: LNHDA, SQIVND (reference sequence). CDR3 size: 13 residues. In nucleotides, the CDR3 is TGTGCCAGCGGAGTTGGGGGAAACACTGAAGCTTTCTTT. As protein: CASGVGGNTEAFF.

J is TRBJ2-5 and V is TRBV4-3, with D unresolved. CDR1 and CDR2 (germline): LGHNA, YSLEER. Trimming removed 0 bases at V and 5 bases at J, with 13 bases between. The CDR3 is made up of 15 amino acids. CDR3 bases: TGCGCCAGCAGCCAAGAAGTGGTAGGGTCGGAGACCCAGTACTTC. It translates to CASSQEVVGSETQYF.

The V call is TRBV29-1, the J call TRBJ2-7, with D hard to call. CDR1 and CDR2 from the germline V gene are SQVTM and ANQGSEA. This CDR3 spans 11 amino acids. V was trimmed by 0 bases and J by 5 bases, leaving 5 bases between them. The CDR3 DNA reads TGCAGCGTTGAAGATGGGAACGAGCAGTACTTC. Amino acids: CSVEDGNEQYF.

The rearrangement links TRBV6-1 to TRBJ2-7; 8 bases line up with TRBD1. The germline CDR1 and CDR2 sequences are MNHNS and SASEGT. After removal of 4 bases from V and 4 bases from J, the junction contained 15 bases not matched to a gene. This CDR3 has 17 residues. CDR3 in amino acids: CASSADRAIFLTYEQYF. CDR3 in DNA: TGTGCCAGCAGTGCGGACAGGGCAATTTTCCTGACATACGAGCAGTACTTC.